One sample yielded the 25 T cell receptor beta chains listed below, sequenced in a study of blood T cell repertoires in COVID-19. Profiled with immunoSEQ multiplex PCR; TCRdb holds only in-frame clones, not every one. This repertoire shows under 200,000 clones, roughly 80% found once; its top ten account for 7% to 9%. The sequenced sample consisted of peripheral blood. Source of these receptors: a man between 60 and 70 years old with acute or convalescent COVID-19.

V is TRBV27 and J is TRBJ2-5, with TRBD2 matching over 12 bases. Germline values: CDR1 MNHEY, CDR2 SMNVEV (reference sequence). The CDR3 consists of 16 residues. With 6 bases clipped from V and 1 base from J, the junction kept 6 bases outside the gene matches. The CDR3: CASSPRLAGVQETQYF. The CDR3 DNA follows: TGTGCCAGCAGCCCACGACTAGCGGGGGTCCAAGAGACCCAGTACTTC.

This chain joins TRBV5-8 and TRBJ1-3; 10 nucleotides align to TRBD1. Germline assignment: CDR1 SGHTS and CDR2 YDEGEE. Trimming cost V 5 bases and J 0 bases; bases outside gene matches: 8. The CDR3 loop spans 17 amino acids. This CDR3 is CASRRGTGVISGNTIYF. CDR3 DNA: TGTGCCAGCAGGCGCGGGACAGGGGTGATCTCTGGAAACACCATATATTTT.

The chain combines TRBV15 with TRBJ2-1; 10 bases are a match to TRBD2. This CDR3 spans 17 amino acids. CDR1 is LNHNV, CDR2 YYDKDF, per germline (reference sequence). V lost 0 bases and J lost 7; bases outside the gene matches: 9. CDR3 sequence reads: CATSRDPSGGAHNEQFF. In DNA, the CDR3 is TGTGCCACCAGCAGAGACCCCAGCGGGGGGGCTCATAATGAGCAGTTCTTC.

The V call is TRBV7-6, the J call TRBJ2-7, with D perhaps matching TRBD1 (6 bases). Trimming cost V 3 bases and J 7 bases, with 19 bases left between them. Germline values: CDR1 SGHVS, CDR2 FNYEAQ. This CDR3 is built from 15 residues. CDR3 residues: CASSFRGGAEIEQYF. The CDR3 bases are TGTGCCAGCAGCTTCAGGGGTGGCGCTGAAATAGAGCAGTACTTC.

This chain links TRBV7-8 with TRBJ1-6; D is perhaps TRBD1 (5 bases). V lost 4 bases, J lost 0 bases, and 16 bases lay in between. Looked up from germline, CDR1 is SGHVS and CDR2 is FQNEAQ. CDR3 length: 18 amino acids. CDR3 amino acids: CASSSRRTLSSYNSPLHF. The CDR3 coding sequence is TGTGCCAGCAGCTCAAGACGGACACTAAGCTCCTATAATTCACCCCTCCACTTT.

The chain's CDR3 is CASTQGLLETGELFF. The CDR3 coding sequence is TGTGCCAGTACCCAGGGCCTTCTTGAGACCGGGGAGCTGTTTTTT. The chain is built from TRBV19 and TRBJ2-2, with a possible D match to TRBD1 (5 bases). From germline, CDR1 is LNHDA and CDR2 SQIVND (reference sequence). This CDR3 is 15 amino acids long. Trimming removed 7 bases at V and 5 bases at J, with 17 bases between.

The rearrangement links TRBV5-4 to TRBJ1-3, with D perhaps TRBD1 (6 bases). The CDR3 runs 15 residues. From germline, CDR1 is SGHNT and CDR2 YYREEE (reference sequence). V dropped 6 bases and J dropped 0 bases, with 13 bases sitting between them. Written as DNA, the CDR3 is TGTGCCAGCATGGGGGGGGCGCACTCTGGAAACACCATATATTTT. Protein: CASMGGAHSGNTIYF.

This chain's CDR3 is CAWSRGTGDFEQYF. CDR3 DNA: TGTGCCTGGAGCCGAGGGACAGGGGATTTCGAGCAGTACTTC. The rearrangement uses TRBV30 and TRBJ2-7; 10 bases are a match to TRBD1. Trimming took 3 bases from V and 6 from J; bases not matched to a gene: 8. The CDR3 loop spans 14 amino acids. CDR1 is GTSNPN, CDR2 SVGIG, per germline (reference sequence).

The chain uses TRBV7-2 and TRBJ2-7; 8 bases line up with TRBD1. Trimming at V came to 5 bases and at J to 3 bases, leaving 9 bases not matched to a gene. Germline CDR1 reads SGHTA; CDR2 reads FQGNSA. The CDR3 spans 15 residues. The DNA for the CDR3 is TGTGCCAGCAGCACAACAGGGGGTTTTGTCTACGAGCAGTACTTC. Protein: CASSTTGGFVYEQYF.

This CDR3 is CASSLRDRDLGETQYF. CDR3 in DNA: TGTGCCAGCAGCTTACGGGACAGGGATTTGGGTGAGACCCAGTACTTC. The rearrangement joins TRBV7-9 to TRBJ2-5, with 9 bases identical to TRBD1. V trimming: 2 bases; J trimming: 5 bases; junction bases outside the gene matches: 9. Germline assignment: CDR1 SEHNR and CDR2 FQNEAQ (reference sequence). The CDR3 is 16 amino acids. Looking up the rest from reference TRBV7-9 and TRBJ2-5 gives the full variable domain: DTGVSQNPRHKITKRGQNVTFRCDPISEHNRLYWYRQTLGQGPEFLTYFQNEAQLEKSRLLSDRFSAERPKGSFSTLEIQRTEQGDSAMYLCASSLRDRDLGETQYFGPGTRLLVL.

The V and J genes are TRBV5-1 and TRBJ2-1; 7 bases map to TRBD2. Germline values: CDR1 SGHRS, CDR2 YFSETQ. The CDR3 length is 14 residues. V dropped 0 bases and J dropped 9; count of bases not matched to a gene: 6. CDR3 residues: CASSLEGGRGEQFF. The CDR3 coding sequence is TGCGCCAGCAGCTTGGAGGGAGGGCGGGGTGAGCAGTTCTTC.

The chain is built from TRBV9 and TRBJ1-2; no clear D. The germline V and J ends were trimmed by 0 bases and 7 bases, with 16 bases remaining between them. Germline V gene lookup returns CDR1 SGDLS and CDR2 YYNGEE. CDR3 length: 15 residues. CDR3 sequence reads: CASSVGGGIGSGYTF. The DNA for the CDR3 is TGTGCCAGCAGCGTAGGTGGAGGGATTGGTTCTGGCTACACCTTC. Drawing the rest from reference TRBV9 and TRBJ1-2, the complete variable domain is DSGVTQTPKHLITATGQRVTLRCSPRSGDLSVYWYQQSLDQGLQFLIQYYNGEERAKGNILERFSAQQFPDLHSELNLSSLELGDSALYFCASSVGGGIGSGYTFGSGTRLTVV.

The chain combines TRBV9 with TRBJ2-5; 10 nucleotides match TRBD2. The germline V gene encodes CDR1 SGDLS and CDR2 YYNGEE. This CDR3 has 15 residues. V lost 3 bases and J lost 3; bases outside the gene matches: 5. CDR3 loop: CASSADTSGEETQYF. The CDR3 DNA sequence: TGTGCCAGCAGCGCTGATACTAGCGGGGAAGAGACCCAGTACTTC.

This rearrangement joins TRBV6-2 or TRBV6-3 to TRBJ2-7; tentative D call: TRBD1 (7 bases). The germline CDR1 and CDR2 sequences are MNHEY and SVGEGT. Deletions cut 2 bases from V and 3 bases from J, with 11 bases between. CDR3 length: 14 residues. The CDR3: CASSYGGTDYEQYF. CDR3 coding DNA: TGTGCCAGCAGTTACGGGGGGACAGACTACGAGCAGTACTTC.

The gene calls are TRBV7-7 and TRBJ2-1; maybe TRBD2 (6 bases). This CDR3 is built from 13 residues. Germline CDR1 and CDR2: SSHAT and FNYEAQ (reference sequence). V was shortened by 5 bases and J by 9 bases, with 14 bases between the two germline ends. CDR3 sequence (DNA): TGTGCCAGCAGCCCAAACCGGCGGGGTGAGCAGTTCTTC. Its protein is CASSPNRRGEQFF.

The rearrangement joins TRBV2 to TRBJ2-5, with 9 bases aligning to TRBD2. J lost 7 bases, V lost 3 bases, and 9 bases had no gene match. Germline-derived CDR1 and CDR2 are SNHLY and FYNNEI. The CDR3 is 15 residues long. Written as DNA, the CDR3 is TGTGCCAGCAGTGAGGATAGCGGGGGCCTTGGGACCCAGTACTTC. Its protein product is CASSEDSGGLGTQYF.

In its sample, this clone was seen once. The V and J genes are TRBV6-5 and TRBJ2-7; 9 bases fit TRBD1. This CDR3 spans 14 amino acids. CDR1 MNHEY and CDR2 SVGAGI come from the germline V gene. The ends lost 6 bases at V and 7 bases at J; junction bases unmatched: 10. DNA for the CDR3: TGTGCCAGCAGCCGCGGACAGGGGCTCGAAGAGCAGTACTTC. This gives the protein CASSRGQGLEEQYF.

This chain connects TRBV9 to TRBJ2-1, with a weak D call TRBD2 (6 bases). V was trimmed by 4 bases and J by 3 bases, leaving 11 bases between them. CDR3 length equals 14 residues. From germline, CDR1 is SGDLS and CDR2 YYNGEE. The CDR3 DNA reads as TGTGCCAGCAGCATCGGGACTCACTACAATGAGCAGTTCTTC. Protein: CASSIGTHYNEQFF.

The chain links TRBV6-2 or TRBV6-3 to TRBJ1-6, with a possible D match to TRBD1 (6 bases). V was cut by 5 bases and J by 7 bases, with 12 bases left in between. The germline V gene encodes CDR1 MNHEY and CDR2 SVGEGT. This CDR3 contains 14 residues. The CDR3 loop reads CASSPTGWNSPLHF. DNA of the CDR3: TGTGCCAGCAGTCCGACAGGCTGGAATTCACCCCTCCACTTT.

This sequence joins TRBV9 and TRBJ2-1; D might be TRBD2 (7 bases). V lost 3 bases and J 8 bases, leaving 15 bases between the germline ends. The CDR3 has 14 residues. Germline V lookup: CDR1 SGDLS, CDR2 YYNGEE. CDR3 in DNA: TGTGCCAGCAGCGCAGGGGAGGGATGGGATGAGCAGTTCTTC. It translates to CASSAGEGWDEQFF. The variable domain in full, with the rest retrieved from reference TRBV9 and TRBJ2-1, is DSGVTQTPKHLITATGQRVTLRCSPRSGDLSVYWYQQSLDQGLQFLIQYYNGEERAKGNILERFSAQQFPDLHSELNLSSLELGDSALYFCASSAGEGWDEQFFGPGTRLTVL.

CDR3 in DNA: TGTGCCAGCAGCTTAGGTTCGGGGGGGGGCGGAAAGACCCAGTACTTC. It translates to CASSLGSGGGGKTQYF. The chain links TRBV7-2 to TRBJ2-5; 8 bases agree with TRBD2. V trimming: 1 base; J trimming: 6 bases; junction bases outside the gene matches: 10. The CDR3 is 16 amino acids. Germline V gives CDR1 SGHTA, CDR2 FQGNSA.

This sequence joins TRBV19 and TRBJ1-2; 7 nucleotides agree with TRBD1. Germline V gene lookup returns CDR1 LNHDA and CDR2 SQIVND (reference sequence). The ends lost 5 bases at V and 8 bases at J; junction bases unmatched: 8. The CDR3 spans 13 residues. The CDR3 loop is CASSPKGARGYTF. CDR3 DNA sequence: TGTGCCAGTAGTCCTAAGGGGGCACGAGGCTACACCTTC.

The chain couples TRBV6-5 to TRBJ2-4; TRBD1 matches at 7 bases. This CDR3 is 15 amino acids long. J lost 6 bases, V lost 6 bases, and 11 bases had no gene match. Per the germline V gene, CDR1 is MNHEY and CDR2 is SVGAGI. DNA for the CDR3: TGTGCCAGCAGCTCGCAGCTGACAGGGACAAACATTCAGTACTTC. It encodes CASSSQLTGTNIQYF.

V gene TRBV19 combines with J gene TRBJ1-5; tentatively, D is TRBD1 (6 bases). The CDR3 sequence is 15 residues long. Germline V lookup: CDR1 LNHDA, CDR2 SQIVND (reference sequence). The V end was cut by 11 bases, the J end by 1 base, with 18 bases between. The CDR3, as DNA: TGTGCCGGTCCTAACAGGGAAGGGAGCAATCAGCCCCAGCATTTT. Its protein product is CAGPNREGSNQPQHF.

The rearrangement links TRBV6-5 to TRBJ2-7; 12 positions match TRBD1. The V and J ends lost 4 bases and 7 bases, in that order; junction bases with no gene match: 8. The CDR3 consists of 15 residues. CDR1 and CDR2 from the germline V gene are MNHEY and SVGAGI. The CDR3: CASSSPGQGAIEQYF. For the CDR3, the DNA is TGTGCCAGCAGTTCACCGGGACAGGGGGCGATTGAGCAGTACTTC.